A single sample gave rise to the 7 T cell receptor beta chains below, sequenced in a study of response to subunit inactivated influenza vaccine. Each CDR3 protein is one row after TCRdb ran MiXCR on the RT-PCR reads. There are about 500,000 distinct CDR3 sequences in the sample; around 7.7% occur only once, and 13% lies in the top ten. This material consisted of PBMCs from blood, taken less than 25 months after vaccination. All receptors come from a man aged 50 to 75 who received an inactivated influenza vaccine.

This clonotype appeared many times. The chain links TRBV6-1 to TRBJ2-2; D possibly matches TRBD1 or TRBD2 (6 bases each). CDR1 MNHNS and CDR2 SASEGT come from the germline V gene. The V end was cut by 7 bases, the J end by 6 bases, with 15 bases between. This CDR3 is built from 14 residues. As DNA, the CDR3 is TGTGCCAGCATCCTTCCGGGGGCGTCCGGGGAGCTGTTTTTT. It encodes CASILPGASGELFF.

The rearrangement links TRBV11-2 to TRBJ2-1, with D possibly called TRBD1 or TRBD2 (5 bases each). Germline CDR1 is SGHAT and CDR2 is FQNNGV. V was shortened by 1 base and J by 4 bases, with 11 bases between the two germline ends. The CDR3 is 15 amino acids. This CDR3 is CASSLGSGQYNEQFF. CDR3 in DNA: TGTGCCAGCAGCTTAGGGAGCGGACAATACAATGAGCAGTTCTTC.

This clonotype has only a few counts. The genes are TRBV20-1 and TRBJ2-7; 12 bases line up with TRBD2. CDR3 length: 14 residues. CDR1 is DFQATT, CDR2 SNEGSKA, per germline (reference sequence). Unmatched junction bases numbered 4, after V lost 5 bases and J lost 2 bases. The CDR3 region has the DNA TGCAGTGCTCCGTCTAGCGGGGGGGCCTACGAGCAGTACTTC. Its translation: CSAPSSGGAYEQYF.

This clonotype showed up many times. V usage is TRBV7-9 and J usage is TRBJ2-3; D ambiguous. The CDR3 sequence is 15 residues long. CDR1 is SEHNR, CDR2 FQNEAQ, per germline (reference sequence). V lost 3 bases and J lost 0, with 10 bases in between. The CDR3: CASSFTSVSTDTQYF. The CDR3 DNA sequence: TGTGCCAGCAGCTTCACGTCGGTTAGCACAGATACGCAGTATTTT.

The chain employs TRBV15 and TRBJ2-1; D is unresolved. Trimming stripped 6 bases from V and 4 bases from J, with 10 bases between. This CDR3 spans 13 amino acids. CDR1 and CDR2 from the germline V gene are LNHNV and YYDKDF (reference sequence). The CDR3 nucleotides are TGTGCCACCAGTATAAGGGAATACAATGAGCAGTTCTTC. It is translated as CATSIREYNEQFF.

This clonotype was picked up a small number of times. This rearrangement joins TRBV25-1 to TRBJ2-4, with D possibly being TRBD1 or TRBD2 (6 bases each). The germline gives CDR1 MGHDK, CDR2 SYGVNS. The CDR3 runs to 16 residues. Trimming cost V 1 base and J 0 bases, with 10 bases left between them. CDR3 amino acids: CASSESGAPAKNIQYF. CDR3 in DNA: TGTGCCAGCAGTGAATCGGGGGCGCCAGCCAAAAACATTCAGTACTTC.

This chain joins TRBV9 and TRBJ2-1; D possibly uses TRBD1 or TRBD2 (5 bases each). The CDR3 contains 14 residues. The germline V gene has CDR1 SGDLS and CDR2 YYNGEE. Trimming removed 4 bases at V and 6 bases at J, with 14 bases between. CDR3 bases: TGTGCCAGCAGCCCGACGGGGCGTTCCAATGAGCAGTTCTTC. Its protein product is CASSPTGRSNEQFF.